The 20 T cell receptor beta chains presented below share a single source sample, sequenced in a study of T cell responses to AZD1222 COVID-19 vaccine (dated by TCRdb to 2020 to 2023). The time point label here, explained by the study, means: about 28 days (+/-7) after the second vaccine dose. Library construction relied on the immunoSEQ multiplex PCR assay. TCRdb retrieved this table from immuneACCESS and kept in-frame rearrangements only. Not all clones are present; in checked studies, unresolved V genes account for under half, and no reason is known for the remainder. This sample holds about 75,000 clones; roughly 91% were observed only once. Roughly 18% of the sample is in the top ten clones. The source material was peripheral blood, sampled 28 days after the second AZD1222 dose. The receptors were gathered from an adult who received the AZD1222 COVID-19 vaccine.

The chain recombines TRBV7-8 with TRBJ2-7; D is ambiguous. V shed 1 base and J shed 2 bases, with 12 bases lying between them. Germline V lookup: CDR1 SGHVS, CDR2 FQNEAQ. The CDR3 has 15 residues. This CDR3 is CASSLVRIRPYEQYF. The CDR3 DNA reads TGTGCCAGCAGCTTAGTCCGGATTCGACCCTACGAGCAGTACTTC.

The DNA of the CDR3 is TGTGCCAGCAGGTCGGACAGGGGGCGAGGCAATGAGCAGTTCTTC. Residues: CASRSDRGRGNEQFF. This chain connects TRBV7-3 to TRBJ2-1; 11 nucleotides line up with TRBD1. After removal of 6 bases from V and 6 bases from J, the junction contained 7 bases not matched to a gene. The CDR3 contains 15 residues. The germline gives CDR1 SGHTA, CDR2 FQGTGA.

The table lists this clone with a count of one. This rearrangement joins TRBV20-1 to TRBJ2-1; 7 nucleotides align to TRBD2. J was trimmed by 9 bases and V by 6 bases; bases with no gene match: 5. This CDR3 spans 11 amino acids. From germline, CDR1 is DFQATT and CDR2 SNEGSKA (reference sequence). The CDR3 sequence: CSAQLASEQFF. The CDR3 nucleotides read TGCAGTGCCCAACTAGCGAGTGAGCAGTTCTTC.

The gene calls are TRBV2 and TRBJ1-6; D gene unclear. With 2 bases removed from V and 6 bases from J, the gap between germline ends came to 17 bases. The CDR3 loop spans 17 amino acids. From germline, CDR1 is SNHLY and CDR2 FYNNEI. The CDR3 loop reads CASSEYGRSEVNSPLHF. DNA of the CDR3: TGTGCCAGCAGTGAATACGGGAGGTCAGAAGTTAATTCACCCCTCCACTTT.

The V call is TRBV6-5, the J call TRBJ2-7; no firm D call. CDR1 MNHEY and CDR2 SVGAGI come from the germline V gene. V was pared by 2 bases and J by 7 bases, with 12 bases between. The CDR3 sequence is 13 residues long. CDR3 protein: CASSYGVLEEQYF. The CDR3 coding sequence is TGTGCCAGCAGTTACGGGGTTTTAGAAGAGCAGTACTTC.

The V gene is TRBV19, the J gene TRBJ1-1; no clear D. From germline, CDR1 is LNHDA and CDR2 SQIVND (reference sequence). The V end was cut by 5 bases, the J end by 6 bases, with 7 bases between. This CDR3 comprises 11 residues. The CDR3 sequence: CASSGVAEAFF. The DNA of the CDR3 is TGTGCCAGTAGTGGAGTCGCTGAAGCTTTCTTT.

The CDR3 DNA reads as TGTGCCAGCAGCTCGACAGGAGTAAGCGGCTATGGCTACACCTTC. Translated, it gives CASSSTGVSGYGYTF. The chain recombines TRBV7-9 with TRBJ1-2; tentatively, D is TRBD1 (6 bases). V lost 4 bases and J 4 bases, leaving 16 bases between the germline ends. The CDR3 is 15 residues long. The germline V gene encodes CDR1 SEHNR and CDR2 FQNEAQ (reference sequence). The full variable domain, completed using reference TRBV7-9 and TRBJ1-2, is DTGVSQNPRHKITKRGQNVTFRCDPISEHNRLYWYRQTLGQGPEFLTYFQNEAQLEKSRLLSDRFSAERPKGSFSTLEIQRTEQGDSAMYLCASSSTGVSGYGYTFGSGTRLTVV.

CDR3 region: CASSADKGGGRNTEAFF. Written as DNA, the CDR3 is TGTGCCAGCAGCGCAGACAAAGGGGGAGGAAGGAACACTGAAGCTTTCTTT. The rearrangement joins TRBV7-3 to TRBJ1-1; D is perhaps TRBD1 (6 bases). This CDR3 spans 17 amino acids. V lost 5 bases, J lost 1 base, and 20 bases lay in between. Germline CDR1 and CDR2: SGHTA and FQGTGA.

The V call is TRBV9, the J call TRBJ2-3; the D gene is possibly TRBD1 (5 bases). Trimming took 3 bases from V and 4 from J, leaving 9 bases between them. CDR3 length: 13 residues. Germline lookup yields CDR1 SGDLS and CDR2 YYNGEE. The CDR3 region is CASSAQGADTQYF. DNA for the CDR3: TGTGCCAGCAGCGCGCAGGGTGCAGATACGCAGTATTTT.

This clone was counted once. The V and J genes are TRBV4-3 and TRBJ1-2, with TRBD1 identical over 7 bases. Germline V CDR1 and CDR2: LGHNA, YSLEER. V dropped 0 bases and J dropped 1; count of bases not matched to a gene: 2. This CDR3 region has 15 residues. The CDR3 sequence: CASSQEQGSNYGYTF. In nucleotides, the CDR3 is TGCGCCAGCAGCCAAGAACAGGGGAGTAACTATGGCTACACCTTC.

J is TRBJ1-2 and V is TRBV16; a possible D gene is TRBD1 (5 bases). The length of the CDR3 is 14 residues. Germline CDR1 is KGHSY and CDR2 is FQNENV. V lost 2 bases and J lost 3, with 10 bases in between. The CDR3 loop is CASSQRQKDYGYTF. For the CDR3, the DNA is TGTGCCAGCAGCCAACGACAGAAAGACTATGGCTACACCTTC.

V gene TRBV7-9 combines with J gene TRBJ2-1; D is undetermined. This CDR3 has 16 residues. Trimming took off 1 base at V and 3 bases at J, with 13 bases between the two ends. Germline lookup yields CDR1 SEHNR and CDR2 FQNEAQ (reference sequence). DNA of the CDR3: TGTGCCAGCAGCTTAGGGAAGTATACGGGCTACAATGAGCAGTTCTTC. Protein product: CASSLGKYTGYNEQFF.

This rearrangement joins TRBV27 to TRBJ1-2; TRBD1 matches 8 bases. The CDR3 is made up of 15 amino acids. Losses at the gene ends were 1 base for V and 4 bases for J; bases not matched to a gene: 5. Germline V gene sequence: CDR1 MNHEY, CDR2 SMNVEV (reference sequence). The CDR3 sequence is CASSLYYRGAYGYTF. The CDR3 bases are TGTGCCAGCAGTTTATATTACAGGGGGGCCTATGGCTACACCTTC.

The chain combines TRBV10-2 with TRBJ1-1, with unresolved D. The CDR3 covers 13 residues. Germline CDR1 WSHSY, CDR2 SAAADI. Trimming shortened V by 5 bases and J by 7 bases, and 14 bases separated the two germline ends. CDR3 nucleotides: TGCGCCAGCAGTTTGGGAGACAAACGTGAAGCTTTCTTT. Translated: CASSLGDKREAFF.

In this sample, this clone turned up once. The gene calls are TRBV14 and TRBJ1-4, with D uncertain. Per the germline V gene, CDR1 is SGHDN and CDR2 is FVKESK. The V end lost 1 base, the J end lost 3 bases, and 15 bases lay between the germline ends. The CDR3 has 17 residues. The CDR3 protein is CASSQGGRTVSNEKLFF. In DNA, the CDR3 is TGTGCCAGCAGCCAAGGAGGGCGGACGGTTTCTAATGAAAAACTGTTTTTT. The whole variable domain, remainder taken from reference TRBV14 and TRBJ1-4, is EAGVTQFPSHSVIEKGQTVTLRCDPISGHDNLYWYRRVMGKEIKFLLHFVKESKQDESGMPNNRFLAERTGGTYSTLKVQPAELEDSGVYFCASSQGGRTVSNEKLFFGSGTQLSVL.

This chain connects TRBV7-2 to TRBJ2-7; TRBD2 might be the D (6 bases). Germline lookup yields CDR1 SGHTA and CDR2 FQGNSA. This CDR3 comprises 14 residues. V gave up 6 bases and J gave up 2 bases, with 14 bases separating them. The CDR3 protein is CASSRTGVPYEQYF. CDR3 sequence (DNA): TGTGCCAGCAGTCGCACGGGGGTCCCCTACGAGCAGTACTTC.

This rearrangement joins TRBV24-1 to TRBJ2-2, with 9 bases fitting TRBD1. Trimming removed 3 bases from V and 4 bases from J; junction bases left unmatched: 8. This CDR3 contains 17 residues. Germline V gene sequence: CDR1 KGHDR, CDR2 SFDVKD. The CDR3 sequence: CATSDPQGARGTGELFF. In DNA, the CDR3 is TGTGCCACCAGTGATCCACAGGGGGCGCGCGGCACCGGGGAGCTGTTTTTT.

The J gene is TRBJ1-1, the V gene TRBV9; D is unresolved. The CDR3 totals 15 residues. Trimming pared 0 bases from V and 4 bases from J, leaving 13 bases between. The V gene's germline CDR1 is SGDLS and CDR2 YYNGEE. CDR3 DNA sequence: TGTGCCAGCAGCGTAGATGCCGGGCAAGGCACTGAAGCTTTCTTT. Translation: CASSVDAGQGTEAFF.

This rearrangement joins TRBV24-1 to TRBJ2-5; 8 nucleotides line up with TRBD1. The V gene's germline CDR1 is KGHDR and CDR2 SFDVKD. The CDR3 sequence is 14 residues long. Unmatched junction bases numbered 6, after V lost 9 bases and J lost 1 base. CDR3 in amino acids: CATSDREVQETQYF. CDR3 DNA sequence: TGTGCCACCTCGGACAGGGAGGTCCAAGAGACCCAGTACTTC.

The chain links TRBV6-5 to TRBJ1-5; 7 nucleotides match TRBD1. CDR1 MNHEY and CDR2 SVGAGI come from the germline V gene. The J segment lost 6 bases and the V segment lost 9 bases, leaving 11 bases of the junction unmatched. The CDR3 extends over 14 amino acids. CDR3 nucleotides: TGTGCCAGTAAAAACCCAGGGGGATTTCAGCCCCAGCATTTT. It encodes CASKNPGGFQPQHF.